The source of this T cell receptor (beta chain) is a study of preoperative IRX-2 immunotherapy in early breast cancer. Clones were read by immunoSEQ multiplex PCR, and TCRdb kept only the in-frame ones, dropping some. The table includes 43,000 or so clones, about 94% detected once. Per germline, CDR1 LGHNA and CDR2 YSLEER. This CDR3 is built from 14 residues. Trimming pared 4 bases from V and 0 bases from J, leaving 9 bases between. Noted treatment: preoperative locoregional IRX-2 cytokine immunotherapy. Samples came from a phase Ib trial of preoperative locoregional IRX-2 cytokine immunotherapy. This TCR came from a human donor with breast cancer. The sample here was tumor tissue, taken after IRX-2 immunotherapy. J is TRBJ2-5 and V is TRBV4-3; D is possibly TRBD1 (6 bases). The CDR3 here is CASSRTGYQETQYF. The CDR3 DNA follows: TGCGCCAGCAGCCGCACAGGGTACCAAGAGACCCAGTACTTC.